This T cell receptor (beta chain) was sequenced for a study of low-dose radiotherapy and immunotherapy resistance in tumors. Study details: Cohort 1 patients were irradiated with 0.5 Gy fractions every 2 weeks to 6.5 Gy total.

The sample's time point: after trial treatment. The treatment: LDRT plus nivolumab, ipilimumab, low-dose cyclophosphamide and aspirin (RACIN trial). TRAV- and TRBV-specific primers primed first-strand cDNA, covering alpha and beta chains. TCRs were amplified for approximately 22 PCR cycles with a constant-region primer and V-primer adapter. TCRdb called the reads again in MiXCR, with one record for every CDR3 protein. The sample includes 100,000 or so distinct CDR3 sequences, 20% of them seen just once. The CDR3 loop spans 14 amino acids. Trimming shortened V by 6 bases and J by 5 bases, and 11 bases separated the two germline ends. This clonotype was counted many times.

J is TRBJ1-6 and V is TRBV12-3 or TRBV12-4; D ambiguous. The material was PBMCs, obtained after low-dose radiotherapy plus immunotherapy. This TCR derives from a male donor with prostate cancer. In nucleotides, the CDR3 is TGTGCCAGCAGCCCCAGACCCGATAATTCACCCCTCCACTTT. Amino acids: CASSPRPDNSPLHF.